Listed here is a single T cell receptor (beta chain). Seattle participants joined during active infection and were tracked over time. The data originate from a study of blood T cell repertoires in COVID-19. In the original workflow: Amplifying reference gene primers gave estimates of nucleated cell counts. Profiling relied on immunoSEQ multiplex PCR, and the TCRdb table lists in-frame clones only, not all of them. D and trimming come from the DNA, and the V and J calls and clone size come from that table. The table lists 430,000 or so clones, over 85% of them singletons. This CDR3 is built from 16 residues. Germline assignment: CDR1 SEHNR and CDR2 FQNEAQ (reference sequence). Unmatched junction bases numbered 12, after V lost 5 bases and J lost 4 bases.

J is TRBJ2-7 and V is TRBV7-9, with 9 bases identical to TRBD2. The receptor was derived from a man aged 18 to 29 with COVID-19, enrolled during active disease. The specimen sequenced was peripheral blood. The CDR3 DNA follows: TGTGCCAGCAGCCTAGGGAGGACTAGCGAGACATACGAGCAGTACTTC. Amino acids: CASSLGRTSETYEQYF.